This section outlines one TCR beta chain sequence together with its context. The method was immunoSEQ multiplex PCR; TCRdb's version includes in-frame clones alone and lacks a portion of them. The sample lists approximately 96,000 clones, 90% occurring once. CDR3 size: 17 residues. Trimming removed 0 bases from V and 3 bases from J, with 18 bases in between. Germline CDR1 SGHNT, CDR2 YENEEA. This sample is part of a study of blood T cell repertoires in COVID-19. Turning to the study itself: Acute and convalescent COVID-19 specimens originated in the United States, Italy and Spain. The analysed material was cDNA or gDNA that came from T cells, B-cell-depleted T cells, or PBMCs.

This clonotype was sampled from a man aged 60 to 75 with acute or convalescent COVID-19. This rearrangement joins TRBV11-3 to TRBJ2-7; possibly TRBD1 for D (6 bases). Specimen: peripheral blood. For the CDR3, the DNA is TGTGCCAGCAGCTTAGACGAACCGGGACATAAACACTACGAGCAGTACTTC. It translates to CASSLDEPGHKHYEQYF.